The 2 T cell receptor beta chains reported below all come from one sample, sequenced in a study of T cell responses to AZD1222 COVID-19 vaccine. This table comes from immunoSEQ multiplex PCR, and its TCRdb copy is limited to in-frame clones, with some not included. The repertoire includes roughly 180,000 clones, under 95% of them detected once, and around 1.3% sits in the top ten. The material was peripheral blood, obtained 28 days after the second AZD1222 dose. The receptors come from an adult who received the AZD1222 COVID-19 vaccine.

The rearrangement joins TRBV19 to TRBJ1-1; TRBD1 matches at 11 bases. The CDR3 spans 13 residues. Per germline, CDR1 LNHDA and CDR2 SQIVND (reference sequence). Germline trimming cut 10 bases from V and 5 bases from J; bases unmatched to any gene: 6. CDR3 protein: CATLGQGGTEAFF. DNA for the CDR3: TGTGCCACCTTGGGACAGGGGGGGACTGAAGCTTTCTTT.

The sample holds one count of this clone. V usage is TRBV6-2 or TRBV6-3 and J usage is TRBJ2-7; no clear D. V lost 2 bases and J 1 base, leaving 12 bases between the germline ends. CDR3 length: 15 amino acids. Germline CDR1 MNHEY, CDR2 SVGEGT. CDR3 coding DNA: TGTGCCAGCAGTTACCGTCTCCTAAAGTCCTACGAGCAGTACTTC. Translating it yields CASSYRLLKSYEQYF.